Listed below are T cell receptor beta chains from one sample, sequenced in a study of T cells in Graves' hyperthyroidism and ophthalmopathy. TCRdb used MiXCR to reprocess the multiplex PCR reads, holding one entry per CDR3 protein. The table records about 350,000 distinct CDR3 sequences, 15% to 20% of them present only once. The sample comprised blood. The receptor set was obtained from a woman in her thirties or forties with Graves' ophthalmopathy. The CDR3 runs from the conserved cysteine through the conserved F or W. D genes are given only for firm matches. Clone sizes are given selectively: once, few, many, or a class where the clone is expanded.

j_call: TRBJ2-7
clone_size: many
v_call: TRBV11-2
d_call: -
cdr3_aa: CASSSAQTGAHEQYF
cdr3_nt: TGTGCCAGCAGCTCCGCCCAGACAGGTGCCCACGAGCAGTACTTC

j_call: TRBJ2-7
clone_size: many
v_call: TRBV28
d_call: -
cdr3_aa: CASSLGFEHYEQYF
cdr3_nt: TGTGCCAGCAGTTTAGGGTTCGAGCACTACGAGCAGTACTTC

j_call: TRBJ1-2
clone_size: -
v_call: TRBV5-1
d_call: -
cdr3_aa: CASREGLYGYTF
cdr3_nt: TGCGCCAGCAGAGAAGGGTTGTATGGCTACACCTTC

j_call: TRBJ1-4
clone_size: many
v_call: TRBV11-2
d_call: -
cdr3_aa: CASSLRGTANEKLFF
cdr3_nt: TGTGCCAGCAGCTTAAGGGGGACGGCTAATGAAAAACTGTTTTTT

j_call: TRBJ2-2
clone_size: many
v_call: TRBV7-9
d_call: -
cdr3_aa: CASSFRETSAGELFF
cdr3_nt: TGTGCCAGCAGCTTCAGAGAGACTTCGGCCGGGGAGCTGTTTTTT

j_call: TRBJ2-2
clone_size: many
v_call: TRBV11-2
d_call: TRBD1
cdr3_aa: CASSSMRQGRGAGELFF
cdr3_nt: TGTGCCAGCAGCTCCATGAGACAGGGTCGAGGTGCCGGGGAGCTGTTTTTT

j_call: TRBJ2-5
clone_size: many
v_call: TRBV25-1
d_call: TRBD1
cdr3_aa: CASSEYGTGAKTQYF
cdr3_nt: TGTGCCAGCAGTGAATACGGGACAGGGGCAAAGACCCAGTACTTC

j_call: TRBJ1-3
clone_size: -
v_call: TRBV11-2
d_call: -
cdr3_aa: CASSLDQGALGGNTIYF
cdr3_nt: TGTGCCAGCAGCTTAGACCAAGGGGCCCTGGGTGGAAACACCATATATTTT

j_call: TRBJ2-7
clone_size: many
v_call: TRBV11-2
d_call: TRBD2
cdr3_aa: CASSSKAGGTPYEQYF
cdr3_nt: TGTGCCAGCAGCTCGAAAGCGGGAGGGACTCCCTACGAGCAGTACTTC

j_call: TRBJ2-7
clone_size: many
v_call: TRBV29-1
d_call: -
cdr3_aa: CSVGDGSYEQYF
cdr3_nt: TGCAGCGTTGGTGACGGGTCCTACGAGCAGTACTTC

j_call: TRBJ2-5
clone_size: -
v_call: TRBV6-5
d_call: -
cdr3_aa: CASSYSQRWETQYF
cdr3_nt: TGTGCCAGCAGTTACTCGCAGAGGTGGGAGACCCAGTACTTC

j_call: TRBJ2-7
clone_size: many
v_call: TRBV27
d_call: -
cdr3_aa: CASNRGAGYEQYF
cdr3_nt: TGTGCCAGCAATAGGGGCGCCGGCTACGAGCAGTACTTC

j_call: TRBJ1-5
clone_size: many
v_call: TRBV7-2
d_call: -
cdr3_aa: CASSLTVSNQPQHF
cdr3_nt: TGTGCCAGCAGTTTAACAGTTAGCAATCAGCCCCAGCATTTT

j_call: TRBJ1-5
clone_size: many
v_call: TRBV19
d_call: -
cdr3_aa: CATAGGFHQPQHF
cdr3_nt: TGTGCCACCGCCGGGGGGTTCCATCAGCCCCAGCATTTT

j_call: TRBJ2-7
clone_size: many
v_call: TRBV12-3/TRBV12-4
d_call: TRBD1
cdr3_aa: CASMNRDRAGEQYF
cdr3_nt: TGTGCCAGCATGAACCGGGACAGGGCGGGCGAGCAGTACTTC

j_call: TRBJ1-1
clone_size: many
v_call: TRBV5-1
d_call: -
cdr3_aa: CASSLDIARGVEAFF
cdr3_nt: TGCGCCAGCAGCTTGGACATTGCCCGGGGCGTTGAAGCTTTCTTT

j_call: TRBJ1-1
clone_size: many
v_call: TRBV4-1
d_call: -
cdr3_aa: CASSQVGAGRNTEAFF
cdr3_nt: TGCGCCAGCAGCCAGGTAGGGGCGGGGCGTAACACTGAAGCTTTCTTT

j_call: TRBJ2-7
clone_size: -
v_call: TRBV29-1
d_call: -
cdr3_aa: CSVGGGSSYEQYF
cdr3_nt: TGCAGCGTTGGTGGCGGCAGCTCCTACGAGCAGTACTTC

j_call: TRBJ1-1
clone_size: many
v_call: TRBV13
d_call: -
cdr3_aa: CASSNTTGNTEAFF
cdr3_nt: TGTGCCAGCAGCAACACTACAGGGAACACTGAAGCTTTCTTT

j_call: TRBJ2-7
clone_size: -
v_call: TRBV11-2
d_call: TRBD1
cdr3_aa: CASSLTRDSRPRDEQYF
cdr3_nt: TGTGCCAGCAGCTTAACCCGGGACAGCCGACCGAGAGATGAGCAGTACTTC

j_call: TRBJ1-1
clone_size: many
v_call: TRBV6-5
d_call: -
cdr3_aa: CASSFGLLAFF
cdr3_nt: TGTGCCAGCAGTTTCGGGTTGTTGGCTTTCTTT

j_call: TRBJ2-7
clone_size: few
v_call: TRBV27
d_call: TRBD1
cdr3_aa: CASSRWDRGFREQYF
cdr3_nt: TGTGCCAGCAGCCGATGGGACAGGGGGTTTCGCGAGCAGTACTTC

j_call: TRBJ1-1
clone_size: many
v_call: TRBV11-1
d_call: TRBD1
cdr3_aa: CASSLGDSALDTEAFF
cdr3_nt: TGTGCCAGCAGCTTAGGGGACAGTGCATTGGACACTGAAGCTTTCTTT

j_call: TRBJ1-1
clone_size: many
v_call: TRBV11-2
d_call: -
cdr3_aa: CASSLDNEAFF
cdr3_nt: TGTGCCAGCAGCTTAGATAATGAAGCTTTCTTT

j_call: TRBJ2-5
clone_size: -
v_call: TRBV28
d_call: -
cdr3_aa: CASSFPTGHQETQYF
cdr3_nt: TGTGCCAGCAGTTTCCCGACGGGACACCAAGAGACCCAGTACTTC

j_call: TRBJ2-4
clone_size: -
v_call: TRBV6-2/TRBV6-3
d_call: -
cdr3_aa: CAIQSRGARDIQYF
cdr3_nt: TGTGCCATCCAATCCCGGGGGGCTCGAGACATTCAGTACTTC

j_call: TRBJ1-5
clone_size: many
v_call: TRBV28
d_call: TRBD1
cdr3_aa: CASSGQGEGNQPQHF
cdr3_nt: TGTGCCAGCAGTGGACAGGGGGAAGGCAATCAGCCCCAGCATTTT

j_call: TRBJ2-2
clone_size: many
v_call: TRBV29-1
d_call: -
cdr3_aa: CSVEAGARTGELFF
cdr3_nt: TGCAGCGTTGAGGCGGGGGCGCGGACCGGGGAGCTGTTTTTT

j_call: TRBJ2-4
clone_size: many
v_call: TRBV7-2
d_call: -
cdr3_aa: CASSLEVGSGSKNIQYF
cdr3_nt: TGTGCCAGCAGCTTAGAGGTCGGGAGCGGCAGTAAAAACATTCAGTACTTC

j_call: TRBJ2-7
clone_size: many
v_call: TRBV11-2
d_call: TRBD1
cdr3_aa: CASSSPDRVYEQYF
cdr3_nt: TGTGCCAGCAGCTCCCCCGACAGGGTCTACGAGCAGTACTTC

j_call: TRBJ1-2
clone_size: -
v_call: TRBV6-1
d_call: TRBD1
cdr3_aa: CASSETGGYFGYTF
cdr3_nt: TGTGCCAGCAGTGAAACAGGGGGCTACTTTGGCTACACCTTC

j_call: TRBJ2-4
clone_size: many
v_call: TRBV6-5
d_call: -
cdr3_aa: CASRWTVAKNIQYF
cdr3_nt: TGTGCCAGCAGGTGGACAGTAGCCAAAAACATTCAGTACTTC

j_call: TRBJ1-3
clone_size: many
v_call: TRBV11-2
d_call: TRBD1
cdr3_aa: CASSPRGTASGNTIYF
cdr3_nt: TGTGCCAGCAGCCCCCGCGGGACAGCCTCTGGAAACACCATATATTTT

j_call: TRBJ2-7
clone_size: many
v_call: TRBV3-2
d_call: -
cdr3_aa: CASSQPSGQRAYEQYF
cdr3_nt: TGTGCCAGCAGCCAACCGAGCGGCCAGAGAGCCTACGAGCAGTACTTC

j_call: TRBJ1-2
clone_size: many
v_call: TRBV6-5
d_call: -
cdr3_aa: CASSHQQGLGYGYTF
cdr3_nt: TGTGCCAGCAGTCATCAACAGGGCCTAGGGTATGGCTACACCTTC

j_call: TRBJ2-2
clone_size: many
v_call: TRBV6-5
d_call: -
cdr3_aa: CASTSRTGELFF
cdr3_nt: TGTGCCAGCACTTCGCGCACCGGGGAGCTGTTTTTT

j_call: TRBJ2-7
clone_size: many
v_call: TRBV28
d_call: TRBD2
cdr3_aa: CASSYQRELGEQYF
cdr3_nt: TGTGCCAGCAGTTATCAGCGGGAGCTTGGGGAGCAGTACTTC

j_call: TRBJ2-7
clone_size: many
v_call: TRBV28
d_call: -
cdr3_aa: CASVPRPANTRTYEQYF
cdr3_nt: TGTGCCAGCGTCCCGCGCCCGGCAAACACGAGGACCTACGAGCAGTACTTC

j_call: TRBJ1-1
clone_size: few
v_call: TRBV18
d_call: -
cdr3_aa: CASSLEGSQAEAFF
cdr3_nt: TGTGCCAGCTCACTCGAGGGAAGTCAGGCTGAAGCTTTCTTT

j_call: TRBJ1-1
clone_size: many
v_call: TRBV5-1
d_call: -
cdr3_aa: CASSLSPRNTEAFF
cdr3_nt: TGCGCCAGCAGCTTGAGCCCGAGGAACACTGAAGCTTTCTTT

j_call: TRBJ1-5
clone_size: few
v_call: TRBV20-1
d_call: -
cdr3_aa: CSARSTDYQPQHF
cdr3_nt: TGCAGTGCTAGATCGACAGATTATCAGCCCCAGCATTTT

j_call: TRBJ2-7
clone_size: many
v_call: TRBV12-3/TRBV12-4
d_call: -
cdr3_aa: CASRRGLLEQYF
cdr3_nt: TGTGCCAGCAGGAGGGGTCTCCTAGAGCAGTACTTC

j_call: TRBJ2-5
clone_size: -
v_call: TRBV10-1
d_call: -
cdr3_aa: CASSEKGPGEAQYF
cdr3_nt: TGCGCCAGCAGTGAAAAGGGTCCAGGTGAGGCCCAGTACTTC

j_call: TRBJ2-7
clone_size: many
v_call: TRBV7-2
d_call: -
cdr3_aa: CASSSSGWPYEQYF
cdr3_nt: TGTGCCAGCAGCTCCTCGGGGTGGCCCTACGAGCAGTACTTC

j_call: TRBJ2-7
clone_size: -
v_call: TRBV30
d_call: TRBD1
cdr3_aa: CAWSAGQGSIFSYEQYF
cdr3_nt: TGTGCCTGGAGTGCGGGACAGGGGTCAATTTTCTCCTACGAGCAGTACTTC

j_call: TRBJ1-2
clone_size: -
v_call: TRBV4-2
d_call: -
cdr3_aa: CASSLNEANYGYTF
cdr3_nt: TGTGCCAGCAGCCTAAACGAGGCTAACTATGGCTACACCTTC

j_call: TRBJ2-7
clone_size: many
v_call: TRBV20-1
d_call: -
cdr3_aa: CSARGPLTAYEQYF
cdr3_nt: TGCAGTGCTAGAGGGCCCCTCACAGCTTACGAGCAGTACTTC